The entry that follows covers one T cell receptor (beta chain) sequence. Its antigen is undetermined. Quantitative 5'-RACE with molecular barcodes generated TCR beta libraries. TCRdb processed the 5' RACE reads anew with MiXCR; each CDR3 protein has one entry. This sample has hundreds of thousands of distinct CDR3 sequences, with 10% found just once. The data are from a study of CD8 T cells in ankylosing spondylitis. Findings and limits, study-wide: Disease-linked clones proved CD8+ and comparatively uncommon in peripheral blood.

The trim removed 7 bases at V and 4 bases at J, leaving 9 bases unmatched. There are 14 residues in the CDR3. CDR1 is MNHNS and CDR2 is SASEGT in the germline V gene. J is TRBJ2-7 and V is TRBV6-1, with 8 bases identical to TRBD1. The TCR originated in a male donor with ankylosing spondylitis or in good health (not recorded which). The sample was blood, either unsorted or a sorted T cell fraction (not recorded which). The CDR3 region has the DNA TGTGCCAGCACCCTAAGCCAGGGGGCATACGAGCAGTACTTC. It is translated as CASTLSQGAYEQYF.